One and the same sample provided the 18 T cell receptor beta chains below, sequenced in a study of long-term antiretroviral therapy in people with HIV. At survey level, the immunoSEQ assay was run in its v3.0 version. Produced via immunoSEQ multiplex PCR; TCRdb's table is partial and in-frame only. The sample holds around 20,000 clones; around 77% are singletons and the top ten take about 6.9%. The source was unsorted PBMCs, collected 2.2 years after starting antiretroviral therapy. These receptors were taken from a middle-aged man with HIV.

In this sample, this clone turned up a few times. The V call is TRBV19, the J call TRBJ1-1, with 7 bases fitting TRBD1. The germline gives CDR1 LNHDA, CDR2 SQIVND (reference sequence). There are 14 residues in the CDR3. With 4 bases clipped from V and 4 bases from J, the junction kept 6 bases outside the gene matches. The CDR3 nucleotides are TGTGCCAGTAGTAAGGGGGCGGGGAGCACTGAAGCTTTCTTT. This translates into CASSKGAGSTEAFF. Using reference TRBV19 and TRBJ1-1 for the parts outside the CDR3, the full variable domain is DGGITQSPKYLFRKEGQNVTLSCEQNLNHDAMYWYRQDPGQGLRLIYYSQIVNDFQKGDIAEGYSVSREKKESFPLTVTSAQKNPTAFYLCASSKGAGSTEAFFGQGTRLTVV.

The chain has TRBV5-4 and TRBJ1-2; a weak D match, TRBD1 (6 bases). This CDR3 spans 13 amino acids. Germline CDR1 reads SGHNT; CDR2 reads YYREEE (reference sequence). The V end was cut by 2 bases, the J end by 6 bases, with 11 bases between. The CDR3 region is CASSFNREDGYTF. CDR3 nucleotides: TGTGCCAGCAGCTTCAACAGGGAGGATGGCTACACCTTC.

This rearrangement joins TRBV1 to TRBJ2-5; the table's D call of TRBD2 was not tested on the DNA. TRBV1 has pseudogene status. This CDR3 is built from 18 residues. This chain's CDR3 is CTSSQEGLAGGSVGTQYF. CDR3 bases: TGCACCAGCAGCCAAGAAGGGCTAGCGGGGGGTAGTGTCGGGACCCAGTACTTC.

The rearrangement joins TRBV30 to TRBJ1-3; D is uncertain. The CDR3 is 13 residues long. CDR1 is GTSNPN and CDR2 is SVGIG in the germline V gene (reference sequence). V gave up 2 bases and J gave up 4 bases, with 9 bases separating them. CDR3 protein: CAWSSGRGNTIYF. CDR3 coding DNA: TGTGCCTGGAGTTCGGGCAGGGGAAACACCATATATTTT.

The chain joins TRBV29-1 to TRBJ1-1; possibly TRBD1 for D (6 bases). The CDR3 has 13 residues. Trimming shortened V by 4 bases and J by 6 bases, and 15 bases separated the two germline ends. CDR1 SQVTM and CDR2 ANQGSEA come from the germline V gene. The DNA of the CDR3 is TGCAGCGTTGGGCGCAGGGGTTGGCCTGAAGCTTTCTTT. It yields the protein CSVGRRGWPEAFF.

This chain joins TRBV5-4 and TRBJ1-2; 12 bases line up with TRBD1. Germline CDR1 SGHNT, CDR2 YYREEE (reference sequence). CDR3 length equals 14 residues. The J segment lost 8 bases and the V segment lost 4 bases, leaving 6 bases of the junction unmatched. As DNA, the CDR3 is TGTGCCAGCAGCCCGGGACAGGGGGCGAGAGGCTACACCTTC. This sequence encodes CASSPGQGARGYTF. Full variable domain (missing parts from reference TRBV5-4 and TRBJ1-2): ETGVTQSPTHLIKTRGQQVTLRCSSQSGHNTVSWYQQALGQGPQFIFQYYREEENGRGNFPPRFSGLQFPNYSSELNVNALELDDSALYLCASSPGQGARGYTFGSGTRLTVV.

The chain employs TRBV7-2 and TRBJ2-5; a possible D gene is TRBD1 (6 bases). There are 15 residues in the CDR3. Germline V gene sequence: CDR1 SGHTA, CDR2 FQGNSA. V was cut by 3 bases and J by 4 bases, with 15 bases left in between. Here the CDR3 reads CASSFQSGVGETQYF. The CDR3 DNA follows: TGTGCCAGCAGCTTTCAATCAGGGGTAGGAGAGACCCAGTACTTC.

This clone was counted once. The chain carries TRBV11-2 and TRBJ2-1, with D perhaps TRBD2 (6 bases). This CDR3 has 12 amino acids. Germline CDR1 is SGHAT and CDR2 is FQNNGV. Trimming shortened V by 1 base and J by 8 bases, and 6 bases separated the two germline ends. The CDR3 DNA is TGTGCCAGCAGCTTAGTAGCGGATGAGCAGTTCTTC. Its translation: CASSLVADEQFF.

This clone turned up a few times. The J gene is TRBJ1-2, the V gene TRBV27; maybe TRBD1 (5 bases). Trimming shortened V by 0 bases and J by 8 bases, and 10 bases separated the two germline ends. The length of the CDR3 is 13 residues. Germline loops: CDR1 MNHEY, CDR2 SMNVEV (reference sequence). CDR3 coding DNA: TGTGCCAGCAGTTTATCGAGGGGCGGAGGCTACACCTTC. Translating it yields CASSLSRGGGYTF.

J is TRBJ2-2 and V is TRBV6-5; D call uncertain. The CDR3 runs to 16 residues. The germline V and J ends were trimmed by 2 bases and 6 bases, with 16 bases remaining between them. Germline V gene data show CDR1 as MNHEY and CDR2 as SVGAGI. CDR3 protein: CASSYPTRPRAGELFF. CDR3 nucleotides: TGTGCCAGCAGTTACCCCACAAGGCCTAGGGCCGGGGAGCTGTTTTTT.

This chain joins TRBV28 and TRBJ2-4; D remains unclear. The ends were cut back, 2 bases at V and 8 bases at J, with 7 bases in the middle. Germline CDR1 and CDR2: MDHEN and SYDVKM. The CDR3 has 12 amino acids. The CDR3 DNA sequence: TGTGCCAGCAGTTTAGTCTACGACATTCAGTACTTC. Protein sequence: CASSLVYDIQYF.

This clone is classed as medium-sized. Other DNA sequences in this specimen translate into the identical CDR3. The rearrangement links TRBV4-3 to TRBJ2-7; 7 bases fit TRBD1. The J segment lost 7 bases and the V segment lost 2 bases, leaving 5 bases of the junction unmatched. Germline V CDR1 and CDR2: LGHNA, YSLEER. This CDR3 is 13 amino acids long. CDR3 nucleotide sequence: TGCGCCAGCAGCCAACGGACAGGTCGGGAGCAGTACTTC. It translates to CASSQRTGREQYF.

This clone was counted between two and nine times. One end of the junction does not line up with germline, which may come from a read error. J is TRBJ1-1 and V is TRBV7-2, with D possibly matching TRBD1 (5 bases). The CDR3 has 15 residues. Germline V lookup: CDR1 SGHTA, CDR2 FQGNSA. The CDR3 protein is CASSPGGGVKTEAFF. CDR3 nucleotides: TGTGCCAGCAGCCCGGGGGGAGGGGTGAAAACTGAAGCTTTCTTT. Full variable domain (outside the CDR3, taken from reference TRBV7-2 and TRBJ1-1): GAGVSQSPSNKVTEKGKDVELRCDPISGHTALYWYRQSLGQGLEFLIYFQGNSAPDKSGLPSDRFSAERTGGSVSTLTIQRTQQEDSAVYLCASSPGGGVKTEAFFGQGTRLTVV.

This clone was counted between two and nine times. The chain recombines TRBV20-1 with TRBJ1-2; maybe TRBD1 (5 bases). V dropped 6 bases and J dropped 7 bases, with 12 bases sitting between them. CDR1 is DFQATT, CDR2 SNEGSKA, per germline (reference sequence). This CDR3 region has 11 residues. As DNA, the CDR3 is TGCAGTGCGGGGCGGGGGGGTGGCTACACCTTC. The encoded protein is CSAGRGGGYTF.

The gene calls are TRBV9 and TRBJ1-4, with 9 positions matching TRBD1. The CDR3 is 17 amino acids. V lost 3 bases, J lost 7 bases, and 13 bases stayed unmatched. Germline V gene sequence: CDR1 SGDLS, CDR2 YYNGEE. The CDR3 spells CASSARDRDSLGEKLFF. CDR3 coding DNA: TGTGCCAGCAGCGCCAGGGACAGGGATTCGCTTGGTGAAAAACTGTTTTTT.

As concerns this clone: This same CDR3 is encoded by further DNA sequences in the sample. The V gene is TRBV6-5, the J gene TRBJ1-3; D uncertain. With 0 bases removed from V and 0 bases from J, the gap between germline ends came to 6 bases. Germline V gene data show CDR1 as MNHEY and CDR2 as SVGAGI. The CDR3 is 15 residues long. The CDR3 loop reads CASSYSPGSGNTIYF. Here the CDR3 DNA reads TGTGCCAGCAGTTACTCTCCAGGCTCTGGAAACACCATATATTTT.

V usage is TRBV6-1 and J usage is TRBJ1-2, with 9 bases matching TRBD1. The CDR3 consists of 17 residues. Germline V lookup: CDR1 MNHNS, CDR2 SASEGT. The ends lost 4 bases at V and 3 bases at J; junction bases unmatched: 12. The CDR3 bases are TGTGCCAGCAGTGGCGCACATGGACAGGGGCGGGACTATGGCTACACCTTC. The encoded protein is CASSGAHGQGRDYGYTF.

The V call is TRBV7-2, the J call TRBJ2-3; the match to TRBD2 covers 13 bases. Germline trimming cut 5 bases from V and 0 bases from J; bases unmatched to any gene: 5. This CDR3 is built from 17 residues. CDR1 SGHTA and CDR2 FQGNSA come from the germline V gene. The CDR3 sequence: CASSTRTSGRSTDTQYF. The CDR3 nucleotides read TGTGCCAGCAGCACCAGGACTAGCGGGAGAAGCACAGATACGCAGTATTTT.